The 25 T cell receptor beta chains below were found in one sample sequenced in a study of tumor-infiltrating lymphocytes in oesophageal squamous cell carcinoma. TCRdb recomputed calls from the PCR reads with MiXCR, one row per CDR3 protein. The table shows about 10,000 distinct CDR3 sequences, with about 55% occurring only once. Sequencing used esophageal tumor tissue. All receptors derive from a male donor with esophageal squamous cell carcinoma.

The CDR3 loop reads CASRPGTGGYEQYF. The DNA of the CDR3 is TGTGCCAGCAGACCCGGGACAGGGGGCTACGAGCAGTACTTC. The rearrangement joins TRBV7-2 to TRBJ2-5; 11 nucleotides match TRBD1. The end of the DNA is better explained by TRBJ2-7, so the J call may be wrong. This CDR3 comprises 14 residues. Looked up from germline, CDR1 is SGHTA and CDR2 is FQGNSA.

Note on this clonotype: The CDR3 does not close with the conserved phenylalanine or tryptophan, likely indicating a read error. Because the CDR3's place on the DNA is in doubt, the DNA is left out and the CDR3 is given as listed by TCRdb. V and J are TRBV11-2 and TRBJ2-5; the table's D gene call, TRBD2, was not cross checked with the DNA. In germline, CDR1 is SGHAT, CDR2 FQNNGV. The CDR3 spans 17 amino acids, including both terminal residues. Here the CDR3 reads CASSNALAGAHEQYFGN.

V and J are TRBV7-2 and TRBJ2-3; 8 nucleotides align to TRBD2. In germline, CDR1 is SGHTA, CDR2 FQGNSA. This CDR3 region has 17 residues. Unmatched junction bases numbered 9, after V lost 4 bases and J lost 0 bases. The DNA of the CDR3 is TGTGCCAGCAGCTCACGTTTAGCGGGACTCAGCACAGATACGCAGTATTTT. Amino acids: CASSSRLAGLSTDTQYF.

The V gene is TRBV19, the J gene TRBJ2-7; TRBD1 might be the D (6 bases). This CDR3 has 15 amino acids. In germline, CDR1 is LNHDA, CDR2 SQIVND (reference sequence). Trimming removed 6 bases from V and 7 bases from J, with 22 bases in between. For the CDR3, the DNA is TGTGCCAGTAGCCGACGGGGCCATGGGGACAATGAGCAGTACTTC. Encoded protein: CASSRRGHGDNEQYF.

By sample fraction, this clonotype is medium-sized. The V call is TRBV28, the J call TRBJ2-6; no clear D. CDR1 MDHEN and CDR2 SYDVKM come from the germline V gene. This CDR3 spans 15 amino acids. Trimming took off 4 bases at V and 2 bases at J, with 9 bases between the two ends. The CDR3 reads CASSSTKPGANVLTF. The CDR3 DNA sequence: TGTGCCAGCAGTTCAACAAAGCCTGGGGCCAACGTCCTGACTTTC.

The J gene is TRBJ2-7, the V gene TRBV7-3; 14 bases map to TRBD2. Germline V gene sequence: CDR1 SGHTA, CDR2 FQGTGA. This CDR3 has 16 amino acids. Trimming took 5 bases from V and 5 from J; bases not matched to a gene: 8. CDR3: CASSDYGTSGSHEQYF. Written as DNA, the CDR3 is TGTGCCAGCAGCGATTACGGGACTAGCGGGAGCCACGAGCAGTACTTC.

The count of this clonotype is one. This chain uses TRBV14 with TRBJ2-3; D possibly corresponds to TRBD1 (6 bases). The J call may be wrong; the DNA end is better matched by TRBJ2-1. From germline, CDR1 is SGHDN and CDR2 FVKESK. The CDR3 spans 15 residues. The CDR3 region has the DNA TGTGCCAGCAGCCAAGGGCAGGGGACCTACAATGAGCAGTTCTTC. Translated: CASSQGQGTYNEQFF.

The chain combines TRBV7-6 with TRBJ1-1; no firm D call. Germline assignment: CDR1 SGHVS and CDR2 FNYEAQ. Trimming removed 0 bases from V and 3 bases from J, with 20 bases in between. The CDR3 extends over 18 amino acids. In nucleotides, the CDR3 is TGTGCCAGCAGCTTAGCTGGGCCCCGCCATGGAGGTGACACTGAAGCTTTCTTT. The encoded protein is CASSLAGPRHGGDTEAFF.

This clonotype was recorded many times. This chain joins TRBV28 and TRBJ2-3, with TRBD2 as a possible D gene (6 bases). V was shortened by 6 bases and J by 2 bases, with 9 bases between the two germline ends. The germline V gene has CDR1 MDHEN and CDR2 SYDVKM. CDR3 length: 13 amino acids. CDR3 nucleotide sequence: TGTGCCAGCAGCGGGAGAACCACAGATACGCAGTATTTT. Translated, it gives CASSGRTTDTQYF. The variable domain in full, with the rest retrieved from reference TRBV28 and TRBJ2-3, is DVKVTQSSRYLVKRTGEKVFLECVQDMDHENMFWYRQDPGLGLRLIYFSYDVKMKEKGDIPEGYSVSREKKERFSLILESASTNQTSMYLCASSGRTTDTQYFGPGTRLTVL.

CDR3 nucleotide sequence: TGTGCCAGTAGTGTGGACAGCGACACCGGGGAGCTGTTTTTT. It codes for CASSVDSDTGELFF. The chain carries TRBV19 and TRBJ2-2; weak D call: TRBD1 (6 bases). The CDR3 has 14 residues. The germline V gene encodes CDR1 LNHDA and CDR2 SQIVND (reference sequence). The germline V and J ends were trimmed by 5 bases and 3 bases, with 10 bases remaining between them. The variable domain in full, completed from reference TRBV19 and TRBJ2-2, reads DGGITQSPKYLFRKEGQNVTLSCEQNLNHDAMYWYRQDPGQGLRLIYYSQIVNDFQKGDIAEGYSVSREKKESFPLTVTSAQKNPTAFYLCASSVDSDTGELFFGEGSRLTVL.

This clonotype was counted a few times. The chain uses TRBV7-9 and TRBJ2-1, with D uncertain. This CDR3 is built from 11 residues. Germline-derived CDR1 and CDR2 are SEHNR and FQNEAQ (reference sequence). Trimming stripped 5 bases from V and 6 bases from J, with 5 bases between. CDR3: CASSHSNEQFF. For the CDR3, the DNA is TGTGCCAGCAGCCATAGCAATGAGCAGTTCTTC.

This clonotype is termed medium-sized. The chain recombines TRBV9 with TRBJ2-1, with a tentative D call TRBD1 (8 bases). Deletions cut 0 bases from V and 5 bases from J, with 24 bases between. Germline values: CDR1 SGDLS, CDR2 YYNGEE. CDR3 length: 19 amino acids. The DNA of the CDR3 is TGTGCCAGCAGCGTAGGGGACAGGTACGGACTAGTAGTGGACAATGAGCAGTTCTTC. This codes for CASSVGDRYGLVVDNEQFF.

The chain is built from TRBV7-2 and TRBJ2-1; 10 nucleotides agree with TRBD2. CDR1 and CDR2 from the germline V gene are SGHTA and FQGNSA. Germline trimming cut 5 bases from V and 4 bases from J; bases unmatched to any gene: 5. The CDR3 length is 15 residues. The DNA of the CDR3 is TGTGCCAGCAGCCTATCGGGACTAGCGTACAATGAGCAGTTCTTC. This sequence encodes CASSLSGLAYNEQFF. The full variable domain, completed using reference TRBV7-2 and TRBJ2-1, is GAGVSQSPSNKVTEKGKDVELRCDPISGHTALYWYRQSLGQGLEFLIYFQGNSAPDKSGLPSDRFSAERTGGSVSTLTIQRTQQEDSAVYLCASSLSGLAYNEQFFGPGTRLTVL.

V gene TRBV7-8 combines with J gene TRBJ2-4, with 7 bases identical to TRBD2. In germline, CDR1 is SGHVS, CDR2 FQNEAQ. The CDR3 is 15 residues long. The junction had 16 bases not matched to a gene; V was cut back by 4 bases and J by 13 bases. The CDR3 loop reads CASSSRDYPPREQYF. The CDR3 coding sequence is TGTGCCAGCAGCTCCCGGGACTACCCTCCGAGGGAGCAGTACTTC.

This clonotype has a count of ten or more. The chain is built from TRBV7-6 and TRBJ2-1; 10 positions match TRBD2. Trimming took 0 bases from V and 6 from J; bases not matched to a gene: 5. CDR1 and CDR2 from the germline V gene are SGHVS and FNYEAQ. The length of the CDR3 is 16 residues. CDR3 sequence: CASSLATASGSNEQFF. The CDR3 region has the DNA TGTGCCAGCAGCTTAGCCACGGCTAGCGGGAGCAATGAGCAGTTCTTC.

This clonotype was counted ten times or more. Possible read error: a much larger clone is one base away. V gene TRBV19 combines with J gene TRBJ2-7; TRBD1 agrees at 7 bases. V was pared by 6 bases and J by 7 bases, with 12 bases of the junction left unmatched. This CDR3 has 14 amino acids. Germline V gene sequence: CDR1 LNHDA, CDR2 SQIVND (reference sequence). CDR3 residues: CASSRKGADNEQYF. The CDR3 DNA reads TGTGCCAGTAGCAGAAAGGGGGCAGACAATGAGCAGTACTTC.

The CDR3 sequence is CSASGLNEQFF. CDR3 coding DNA: TGCAGTGCTAGTGGCCTTAATGAGCAGTTCTTC. The rearrangement links TRBV20-1 to TRBJ2-1, with unresolved D. The germline gives CDR1 DFQATT, CDR2 SNEGSKA (reference sequence). V was clipped by 3 bases and J by 7 bases, with 7 bases between them. The length of the CDR3 is 11 residues.

Note on this clonotype: The junction departs from the called germline gene at one end, perhaps through a read error. V and J are TRBV6-1 and TRBJ2-7, with 9 bases identical to TRBD1. The CDR3 is 20 amino acids. Germline V gene sequence: CDR1 MNHNS, CDR2 SASEGT. The CDR3 protein is CASSEAIGTGLIGIGYGQYF. In nucleotides, the CDR3 is TGTGCCAGCAGTGAAGCGATAGGGACAGGGTTGATTGGGATTGGCTACGGGCAGTACTTC.

With respect to this clonotype: The junction departs from germline at one end; a sequencing error may be responsible. This chain connects TRBV5-3 to TRBJ1-3; D is unclear. TRBV5-3 is given ORF status, its function remaining uncertain. The CDR3 spans 13 residues. CDR3 sequence: CASSLKTGNTIYF. The CDR3, as DNA: TGTGCCAGCAGCTTGAAGACTGGAAACACCATATATTTT.

Notes on this clonotype: Because it lacks the conserved phenylalanine or tryptophan at the end, this CDR3 is likely a read error. The DNA is omitted, as the CDR3 cannot be located on it reliably, and the CDR3 follows TCRdb's listing. The chain couples TRBV6-6 to TRBJ2-6. The germline gives CDR1 MNHNY, CDR2 SVGAGI (reference sequence). With termini counted, the CDR3 has 15 amino acids. The CDR3: CASSYPRGLRAVLRA.

The rearrangement joins TRBV7-8 to TRBJ2-4; D is uncertain. The CDR3 loop spans 16 amino acids. V lost 1 base to trimming and J lost 1 base, with 11 bases between them. The germline V gene encodes CDR1 SGHVS and CDR2 FQNEAQ. The CDR3 DNA sequence: TGTGCCAGCAGCTTAGTCCCCTCCGGGGCCAAAAACATTCAGTACTTC. Its translation: CASSLVPSGAKNIQYF.

This clonotype has only a few counts. The chain is built from TRBV11-3 and TRBJ2-3; D not certain. Trimming stripped 1 base from V and 6 bases from J, with 11 bases between. Germline lookup yields CDR1 SGHNT and CDR2 YENEEA. There are 14 residues in the CDR3. The DNA of the CDR3 is TGTGCCAGCAGCTTAGGCAGTCCTTCTGATACGCAGTATTTT. It is translated as CASSLGSPSDTQYF.

The V gene is TRBV11-2, the J gene TRBJ2-3; tentative D call: TRBD2 (7 bases). The DNA end favors TRBJ2-5, so the J call may be wrong. The CDR3 length is 15 residues. The germline CDR1 and CDR2 sequences are SGHAT and FQNNGV. The CDR3, as DNA: TGTGCCAGCAGCTTAGGTGGGGGCGGGGGTGAGACCCAGTACTTC. This gives the protein CASSLGGGGGETQYF.

With respect to this clonotype: Without the conserved terminal phenylalanine or tryptophan, this CDR3 likely stems from a read error. The DNA is left out, because the CDR3 cannot be placed on it with certainty; the CDR3 is given as TCRdb lists it. This chain connects TRBV12-3 or TRBV12-4 to TRBJ2-7; the table's TRBD2 call for D was not verified on the DNA. The CDR3 has 17 residues if both end residues are counted. The CDR3 spells CASSFWTSGRLEQYFGA.

Details on this clonotype: The junction and the germline gene differ at one end; a read error may be behind it. The rearrangement joins TRBV7-6 to TRBJ2-5; 14 positions match TRBD2. Germline assignment: CDR1 SGHVS and CDR2 FNYEAQ. The CDR3 extends over 17 amino acids. The DNA of the CDR3 is TGTGCTAGCAGCTTGGGACTAGCGGGAGAAGGCGCAGAGACCCAGTACTTC. Translated, it gives CASSLGLAGEGAETQYF. The whole variable domain, filled in from reference TRBV7-6 and TRBJ2-5, reads GAGVSQSPRYKVTKRGQDVALRCDPISGHVSLYWYRQALGQGPEFLTYFNYEAQQDKSGLPNDRFSAERPEGSISTLTIQRTEQRDSAMYRCASSLGLAGEGAETQYFGPGTRLLVL.